Each of the 5 T cell receptor beta chains below was sequenced from the same sample in a study of blood T cell repertoires in COVID-19. Profiling relied on immunoSEQ multiplex PCR, and the TCRdb table lists in-frame clones only, not all of them. The sample includes approximately 210,000 clones, about nine tenths seen only once; the top ten take around 7%. Input material: PBMCs or T cells enriched from blood (not recorded which). The source is a man aged 25 to 40 in a cohort exposed to, infected with or recovered from COVID-19 (not recorded which).

As regards this clone: One end of the junction is discordant with germline, which a read error may explain. V usage is TRBV5-1 and J usage is TRBJ2-3; perhaps TRBD2 as D (6 bases). Germline V gene sequence: CDR1 SGHRS, CDR2 YFSETQ. This CDR3 is 14 amino acids long. CDR3 amino acids: CASNLGLNTDTQYF. CDR3 nucleotide sequence: TGCGCCAGCAACTTGGGACTGAACACAGATACGCAGTATTTT.

The V gene is TRBV7-2, the J gene TRBJ2-1; tentatively, D is TRBD1 (6 bases). This CDR3 spans 15 amino acids. Germline-derived CDR1 and CDR2 are SGHTA and FQGNSA. The germline V and J ends were trimmed by 2 bases and 6 bases, with 14 bases remaining between them. CDR3 residues: CASSLRGHASNEQFF. CDR3 coding DNA: TGTGCCAGCAGCTTACGGGGACACGCGAGCAATGAGCAGTTCTTC.

The J gene is TRBJ2-7, the V gene TRBV5-1, with TRBD1 matching 7 bases. This CDR3 is built from 12 residues. Trimming at V came to 4 bases and at J to 4 bases, leaving 2 bases not matched to a gene. In germline, CDR1 is SGHRS, CDR2 YFSETQ. The CDR3 nucleotides are TGCGCCAGCAGCGAACAGGGGTACGAGCAGTACTTC. It is translated as CASSEQGYEQYF. The variable domain in full, with the rest retrieved from reference TRBV5-1 and TRBJ2-7, is KAGVTQTPRYLIKTRGQQVTLSCSPISGHRSVSWYQQTPGQGLQFLFEYFSETQRNKGNFPGRFSGRQFSNSRSEMNVSTLELGDSALYLCASSEQGYEQYFGPGTRLTVT.

The J gene is TRBJ2-7, the V gene TRBV7-8, with 10 bases fitting TRBD2. This CDR3 has 18 residues. Per germline, CDR1 SGHVS and CDR2 FQNEAQ. J lost 1 base, V lost 1 base, and 10 bases had no gene match. The CDR3, as DNA: TGTGCCAGCAGCTTAGGACGTTCTGGACTAGCGGCTTCCTACGAGCAGTACTTC. Protein product: CASSLGRSGLAASYEQYF.

CDR3 in DNA: TGTGCCACCAGTCCGATACTAGCGGGAGGAACGCTTAGCACAGATACGCAGTATTTT. Encoded protein: CATSPILAGGTLSTDTQYF. The gene calls are TRBV24-1 and TRBJ2-3; the match to TRBD2 covers 12 bases. V lost 6 bases to trimming and J lost 0 bases; unmatched junction nucleotides: 12. This CDR3 is 19 amino acids long. Germline CDR1 KGHDR, CDR2 SFDVKD.